The following is a TCR beta chain sequence with its context. This entry belongs to a study of blood T cell repertoires in COVID-19. Assay used: immunoSEQ multiplex PCR; TCRdb lists only in-frame clones, some missing. Of roughly 200,000 clones listed, less than 90% are singletons. Germline trimming cut 4 bases from V and 4 bases from J; bases unmatched to any gene: 13. Looked up from germline, CDR1 is SGHDT and CDR2 is YYEEEE. There are 16 residues in the CDR3. The sequence was collected from a woman aged 30 to 39 who had been exposed to COVID-19. The chain combines TRBV5-6 with TRBJ1-1; 7 positions match TRBD1. Sequencing was carried out using PBMCs or T cells enriched from blood (not recorded which). This CDR3 is CASSPRGYATTTEAFF. CDR3 coding DNA: TGTGCCAGCAGCCCCAGGGGGTATGCGACCACCACTGAAGCTTTCTTT.